This entry lists 11 T cell receptor beta chains sequenced from one sample in a study of control samples from healthy donors and cancer patients. Profiled with immunoSEQ multiplex PCR; TCRdb holds only in-frame clones, not every one. The table records more than 65,000 clones, around 80% of them present only once. Sample: blood. The receptors were sampled from a man in his sixties in good health.

This clone was seen a few times. This chain links TRBV15 with TRBJ2-5; TRBD1 or TRBD2 may be the D gene (5 bases each). Germline lookup yields CDR1 LNHNV and CDR2 YYDKDF (reference sequence). With 0 bases removed from V and 5 bases from J, the gap between germline ends came to 16 bases. There are 16 residues in the CDR3. DNA for the CDR3: TGTGCCACCAGCAGAGATAAGGGCAGGGAGACGGAGACCCAGTACTTC. This codes for CATSRDKGRETETQYF.

The chain uses TRBV7-2 and TRBJ2-3, with D perhaps TRBD2 (6 bases). The germline V and J ends were trimmed by 3 bases and 1 base, with 11 bases remaining between them. The CDR3 has 15 amino acids. Germline assignment: CDR1 SGHTA and CDR2 FQGNSA. The CDR3 here is CASSFSGFGTDTQYF. The CDR3 coding sequence is TGTGCCAGCAGCTTTAGCGGATTCGGCACAGATACGCAGTATTTT. The complete variable domain, with remaining parts taken from reference TRBV7-2 and TRBJ2-3, reads GAGVSQSPSNKVTEKGKDVELRCDPISGHTALYWYRQSLGQGLEFLIYFQGNSAPDKSGLPSDRFSAERTGGSVSTLTIQRTQQEDSAVYLCASSFSGFGTDTQYFGPGTRLTVL.

The V gene is TRBV6-2 or TRBV6-3, the J gene TRBJ2-4; 8 bases line up with TRBD2. The CDR3 covers 17 residues. Germline CDR1 MNHEY, CDR2 SVGEGT. Trimming at V came to 5 bases and at J to 1 base, leaving 10 bases not matched to a gene. For the CDR3, the DNA is TGTGCCAGCAGTACCCAGAGCGGGAGACGGGCCAAAAACATTCAGTACTTC. The encoded protein is CASSTQSGRRAKNIQYF.

This clone was seen repeatedly, ten times or more. This chain joins TRBV7-8 and TRBJ2-7, with 9 bases matching TRBD1. V shed 4 bases and J 6 bases; nucleotides not matched to a gene: 1. Per germline, CDR1 SGHVS and CDR2 FQNEAQ. The CDR3 sequence is 12 residues long. The CDR3 sequence: CASSSDRGEQYF. The CDR3 DNA follows: TGTGCCAGCAGCTCGGACAGGGGCGAGCAGTACTTC.

The gene calls are TRBV7-3 and TRBJ1-5, with TRBD1 identical over 7 bases. Germline assignment: CDR1 SGHTA and CDR2 FQGTGA. V lost 5 bases, J lost 5 bases, and 3 bases stayed unmatched. The CDR3 consists of 13 residues. CDR3 region: CASSLDRDQPQHF. The CDR3 DNA is TGTGCCAGCAGCCTCGACAGGGATCAGCCCCAGCATTTT. The full variable domain, its missing parts supplied by reference TRBV7-3 and TRBJ1-5, is GAGVSQTPSNKVTEKGKYVELRCDPISGHTALYWYRQSLGQGPEFLIYFQGTGAADDSGLPNDRFFAVRPEGSVSTLKIQRTERGDSAVYLCASSLDRDQPQHFGDGTRLSIL.

The chain has TRBV3-1 (or the pseudogene TRBV3-2) and TRBJ1-1; D ambiguous. The ends were cut back, 4 bases at V and 0 bases at J, with 6 bases in the middle. Germline CDR1 reads LGHDT; CDR2 reads YNNKEL (reference sequence). There are 13 residues in the CDR3. CDR3 bases: TGTGCCAGCAGCCCATTCCTGAACACTGAAGCTTTCTTT. It translates to CASSPFLNTEAFF.

The gene calls are TRBV11-2 and TRBJ2-1; D gene ambiguous. V lost 1 base and J lost 0, with 10 bases in between. Per germline, CDR1 SGHAT and CDR2 FQNNGV. The CDR3 is 16 residues long. The CDR3 loop reads CASSLGGASSYNEQFF. The DNA of the CDR3 is TGTGCCAGCAGCTTAGGTGGCGCTAGCTCCTACAATGAGCAGTTCTTC.

This clone was detected only once. The rearrangement uses TRBV7-2 and TRBJ1-3, with D uncertain. The germline V gene encodes CDR1 SGHTA and CDR2 FQGNSA. The CDR3 spans 12 residues. The V gene lost 4 bases and the J gene lost 0 bases, with 1 base spanning the gap. The chain's CDR3 is CASSYSGNTIYF. The CDR3 region has the DNA TGTGCCAGCAGCTACTCTGGAAACACCATATATTTT. Looking up the rest from reference TRBV7-2 and TRBJ1-3 gives the full variable domain: GAGVSQSPSNKVTEKGKDVELRCDPISGHTALYWYRQSLGQGLEFLIYFQGNSAPDKSGLPSDRFSAERTGGSVSTLTIQRTQQEDSAVYLCASSYSGNTIYFGEGSWLTVV.

This clone showed up just a few times. The V and J genes are TRBV6-5 and TRBJ2-5, with 7 nucleotides matching TRBD2. The V gene end was trimmed by 6 bases and the J gene end by 4 bases; junction bases not matched to a gene: 2. The CDR3 runs 12 residues. CDR1 is MNHEY, CDR2 SVGAGI, per germline. The CDR3 reads CASSVAGETQYF. For the CDR3, the DNA is TGTGCCAGCAGCGTAGCGGGAGAGACCCAGTACTTC.

The DNA of the CDR3 is TGCAGCGTTGCAATGACTAGTTACGAGCAGTACTTC. This sequence encodes CSVAMTSYEQYF. The chain combines TRBV29-1 with TRBJ2-7; D possibly corresponds to TRBD2 (6 bases). V was shortened by 4 bases and J by 4 bases, with 11 bases between the two germline ends. Germline loops: CDR1 SQVTM, CDR2 ANQGSEA. This CDR3 spans 12 amino acids.

The chain recombines TRBV19 with TRBJ1-5; unclear D gene. V lost 9 bases and J 0 bases, leaving 15 bases between the germline ends. Germline CDR1 and CDR2: LNHDA and SQIVND (reference sequence). The CDR3 contains 15 residues. The CDR3 loop reads CASLTTYGSNQPQHF. Written as DNA, the CDR3 is TGTGCCAGCCTTACTACGTACGGTAGCAATCAGCCCCAGCATTTT.